Listed here are 20 T cell receptor beta chains from one sample, sequenced in a study of blood T cell repertoires in COVID-19. Data came from immunoSEQ multiplex PCR; TCRdb stores just in-frame clones and leaves some out. The repertoire holds around 57,000 clones, with 82% as singletons. The sequenced material came from peripheral blood. The receptors shown here come from a woman aged 55 to 70 with acute or convalescent COVID-19.

V is TRBV27 and J is TRBJ2-1; 11 nucleotides agree with TRBD2. The CDR3 sequence is 16 residues long. The germline gives CDR1 MNHEY, CDR2 SMNVEV (reference sequence). V dropped 2 bases and J dropped 4; count of bases not matched to a gene: 4. CDR3 nucleotides: TGTGCCAGCAGTTTAGGGACTAGCGGAGGGTACAATGAGCAGTTCTTC. It is translated as CASSLGTSGGYNEQFF.

This sequence joins TRBV9 and TRBJ2-3; 7 nucleotides align to TRBD1. J gave up 6 bases and V 0 bases, and 4 bases lay outside the gene matches. The CDR3 length is 14 residues. Per the germline V gene, CDR1 is SGDLS and CDR2 is YYNGEE. As DNA, the CDR3 is TGTGCCAGCAGCGTAGAGGGGGCCCCGGATACGCAGTATTTT. Amino acids: CASSVEGAPDTQYF.

This rearrangement joins TRBV5-1 to TRBJ1-1; D gene unclear. Trimming removed 3 bases from V and 8 bases from J, with 14 bases in between. The germline CDR1 and CDR2 sequences are SGHRS and YFSETQ. The CDR3 consists of 13 residues. The CDR3 nucleotides read TGCGCCAGCAGCTCCCAGACAAGGATCGAAGCTTTCTTT. Amino acids: CASSSQTRIEAFF.

The J gene is TRBJ2-6, the V gene TRBV12-5; D is unresolved. V lost 7 bases and J 2 bases, leaving 6 bases between the germline ends. The CDR3 consists of 13 residues. The germline V gene has CDR1 LGHNT and CDR2 FRNRAP. The CDR3, as DNA: TGTGCTAGTGCGCAGACTGGGGCCAACGTCCTGACTTTC. Amino acid sequence: CASAQTGANVLTF.

The chain employs TRBV11-3 and TRBJ2-2; D is possibly TRBD2 (5 bases). The germline V and J ends were trimmed by 2 bases and 3 bases, with 7 bases remaining between them. Germline CDR1 and CDR2: SGHNT and YENEEA. This CDR3 comprises 14 residues. The CDR3 nucleotides are TGTGCCAGCAGCTTATCCGGGGACACCGGGGAGCTGTTTTTT. Amino acids: CASSLSGDTGELFF.

J is TRBJ1-6 and V is TRBV19; 7 bases match TRBD1. The germline V gene has CDR1 LNHDA and CDR2 SQIVND (reference sequence). J lost 5 bases, V lost 8 bases, and 3 bases had no gene match. The CDR3 extends over 13 amino acids. CDR3 protein: CASRDSDNSPLHF. CDR3 DNA: TGTGCCAGTCGGGACAGTGATAATTCACCCCTCCACTTT.

The chain joins TRBV11-3 to TRBJ2-1; D might be TRBD2 (7 bases). The germline V gene encodes CDR1 SGHNT and CDR2 YENEEA. V was trimmed by 5 bases and J by 7 bases, leaving 15 bases between them. The CDR3 is 14 residues long. CDR3 bases: TGTGCCAGCAGCCCAAGGGGGGGCAGGAATGAGCAGTTCTTC. It specifies CASSPRGGRNEQFF.

This rearrangement joins TRBV6-5 to TRBJ2-3; a possible D gene is TRBD1 (5 bases). CDR3 length equals 13 residues. Trimming stripped 4 bases from V and 6 bases from J, with 11 bases between. Germline V gives CDR1 MNHEY, CDR2 SVGAGI. CDR3 in DNA: TGTGCCAGCAGTTTCAGGGTGACCGATACGCAGTATTTT. Its protein product is CASSFRVTDTQYF.

The chain uses TRBV7-3 and TRBJ1-1; 10 nucleotides match TRBD1. CDR1 and CDR2 (germline): SGHTA, FQGTGA. The CDR3 loop spans 14 amino acids. The V gene end was trimmed by 4 bases and the J gene end by 3 bases; junction bases not matched to a gene: 2. Here the CDR3 reads CASSSTGGDTEAFF. CDR3 sequence (DNA): TGTGCCAGCAGCTCGACAGGGGGCGACACTGAAGCTTTCTTT.

The V and J genes are TRBV9 and TRBJ1-1, with D unclear. The CDR3 runs 15 residues. V lost 2 bases and J 2 bases, leaving 13 bases between the germline ends. Germline V lookup: CDR1 SGDLS, CDR2 YYNGEE. For the CDR3, the DNA is TGTGCCAGCAGCGTGGTGCAGGCCACCAACACTGAAGCTTTCTTT. Its protein product is CASSVVQATNTEAFF.

This sequence joins TRBV7-9 and TRBJ1-1; weak D call: TRBD1 (6 bases). V was clipped by 5 bases and J by 5 bases, with 15 bases between them. The CDR3 runs 14 residues. Looked up from germline, CDR1 is SEHNR and CDR2 is FQNEAQ (reference sequence). This chain's CDR3 is CASSQELGATEAFF. The CDR3 DNA reads as TGTGCCAGCAGCCAAGAGCTGGGGGCTACTGAAGCTTTCTTT.

This clone was recorded once. The rearrangement uses TRBV7-9 and TRBJ1-2, with D possibly matching TRBD1 (5 bases). Germline V gene sequence: CDR1 SEHNR, CDR2 FQNEAQ (reference sequence). The CDR3 consists of 12 residues. V gave up 1 base and J gave up 6 bases, with 6 bases separating them. The CDR3 reads CASSLVGDGYTF. The CDR3 DNA sequence: TGTGCCAGCAGCTTAGTAGGGGATGGCTACACCTTC. Full variable domain (rest looked up from reference TRBV7-9 and TRBJ1-2): DTGVSQNPRHKITKRGQNVTFRCDPISEHNRLYWYRQTLGQGPEFLTYFQNEAQLEKSRLLSDRFSAERPKGSFSTLEIQRTEQGDSAMYLCASSLVGDGYTFGSGTRLTVV.

The chain is built from TRBV11-3 and TRBJ2-2; 9 positions match TRBD2. The CDR3 has 14 residues. V lost 6 bases, J lost 5 bases, and 4 bases stayed unmatched. CDR1 SGHNT and CDR2 YENEEA come from the germline V gene. The CDR3 here is CASSPGLATGELFF. CDR3 DNA: TGTGCCAGCAGTCCGGGACTAGCTACCGGGGAGCTGTTTTTT.

The chain couples TRBV15 to TRBJ2-3; tentatively, D is TRBD1 (5 bases). The CDR3 length is 14 residues. V lost 8 bases, J lost 0 bases, and 12 bases lay in between. Germline V gene lookup returns CDR1 LNHNV and CDR2 YYDKDF (reference sequence). CDR3 protein: CATGAEPSTDTQYF. Here the CDR3 DNA reads TGTGCCACCGGGGCGGAACCTAGCACAGATACGCAGTATTTT. The entire variable domain, with the rest obtained from reference TRBV15 and TRBJ2-3, is as follows: DAMVIQNPRYQVTQFGKPVTLSCSQTLNHNVMYWYQQKSSQAPKLLFHYYDKDFNNEADTPDNFQSRRPNTSFCFLDIRSPGLGDTAMYLCATGAEPSTDTQYFGPGTRLTVL.

There are a few counts of this clone. The V and J genes are TRBV29-1 and TRBJ1-4; D ambiguous. This CDR3 contains 13 residues. In germline, CDR1 is SQVTM, CDR2 ANQGSEA. V dropped 4 bases and J dropped 4 bases, with 10 bases sitting between them. This chain's CDR3 is CSVGLRYNEKLFF. The CDR3 DNA follows: TGCAGCGTTGGTCTCAGGTATAATGAAAAACTGTTTTTT. Complete variable domain (other parts from reference TRBV29-1 and TRBJ1-4): SAVISQKPSRDICQRGTSLTIQCQVDSQVTMMFWYRQQPGQSLTLIATANQGSEATYESGFVIDKFPISRPNLTFSTLTVSNMSPEDSSIYLCSVGLRYNEKLFFGSGTQLSVL.

The chain recombines TRBV5-6 with TRBJ1-6; tentative D call: TRBD1 (6 bases). Trimming took off 5 bases at V and 8 bases at J, with 8 bases between the two ends. Germline CDR1 SGHDT, CDR2 YYEEEE. This CDR3 is 12 amino acids long. CDR3 protein: CASRYRDSPLHF. The DNA for the CDR3 is TGTGCCAGCAGGTACAGGGATTCACCCCTCCACTTT.

The CDR3 here is CASSESSSAGGTDTQYF. The CDR3 DNA reads as TGCGCCAGCAGTGAGTCGAGTAGTGCGGGGGGCACAGATACGCAGTATTTT. The chain combines TRBV10-2 with TRBJ2-3; 7 nucleotides match TRBD2. V trimming: 0 bases; J trimming: 1 base; junction bases outside the gene matches: 7. From germline, CDR1 is WSHSY and CDR2 SAAADI. This CDR3 contains 17 residues.

This chain links TRBV15 with TRBJ2-2; 9 positions match TRBD1. CDR1 and CDR2 (germline): LNHNV, YYDKDF (reference sequence). V was pared by 5 bases and J by 4 bases, with 8 bases of the junction left unmatched. The length of the CDR3 is 16 residues. In DNA form, the CDR3 reads TGTGCCACCAGCGCAGAACAGGGGGCTGGCACCGGGGAGCTGTTTTTT. Translation: CATSAEQGAGTGELFF.

This clone was seen just once. The rearrangement uses TRBV11-2 and TRBJ2-1; D may be TRBD2 (6 bases). Germline V lookup: CDR1 SGHAT, CDR2 FQNNGV. The CDR3 length is 16 residues. Trimming cost V 3 bases and J 7 bases, with 19 bases left between them. The CDR3 protein is CASSFGRLVPLNEQFF. CDR3 sequence (DNA): TGTGCCAGCAGCTTCGGCCGACTAGTCCCACTAAATGAGCAGTTCTTC.

The chain employs TRBV28 and TRBJ1-2; D might be TRBD1 (6 bases). Trimming stripped 6 bases from V and 11 bases from J, with 22 bases between. The germline CDR1 and CDR2 sequences are MDHEN and SYDVKM. CDR3 length: 14 residues. Here the CDR3 reads CASRQAQGVERYTF. The CDR3, as DNA: TGTGCCAGCAGGCAAGCACAGGGCGTCGAACGATACACCTTC.